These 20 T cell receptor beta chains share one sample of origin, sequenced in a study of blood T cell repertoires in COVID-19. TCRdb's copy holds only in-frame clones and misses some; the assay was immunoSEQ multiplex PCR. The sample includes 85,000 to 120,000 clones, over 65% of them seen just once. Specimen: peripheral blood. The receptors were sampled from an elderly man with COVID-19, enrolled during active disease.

CDR3 coding DNA: TGTGCCAGCAGTTTATCATTACAGGGGGTACCCGAGCAGTACTTC. It translates to CASSLSLQGVPEQYF. The rearrangement links TRBV28 to TRBJ2-7; the match to TRBD1 covers 8 bases. Germline lookup yields CDR1 MDHEN and CDR2 SYDVKM. Germline trimming cut 1 base from V and 6 bases from J; bases unmatched to any gene: 8. This CDR3 is built from 15 residues.

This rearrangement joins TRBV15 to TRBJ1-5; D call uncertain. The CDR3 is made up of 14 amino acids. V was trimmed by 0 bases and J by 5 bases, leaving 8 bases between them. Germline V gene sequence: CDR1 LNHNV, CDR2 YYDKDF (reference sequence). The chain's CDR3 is CATSREGGYQPQHF. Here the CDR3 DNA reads TGTGCCACCAGCAGAGAAGGAGGCTATCAGCCCCAGCATTTT.

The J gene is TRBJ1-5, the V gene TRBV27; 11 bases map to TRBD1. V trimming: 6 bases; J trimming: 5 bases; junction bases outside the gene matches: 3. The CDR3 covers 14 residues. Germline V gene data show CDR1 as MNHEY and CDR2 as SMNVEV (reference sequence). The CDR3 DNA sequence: TGTGCCAGCAGGGGACAGGGGGGCCATCAGCCCCAGCATTTT. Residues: CASRGQGGHQPQHF.

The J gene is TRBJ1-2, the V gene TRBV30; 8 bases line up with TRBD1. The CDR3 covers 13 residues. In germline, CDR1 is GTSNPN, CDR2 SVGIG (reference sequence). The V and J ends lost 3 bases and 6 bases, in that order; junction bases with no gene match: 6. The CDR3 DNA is TGTGCCTGGAGCCGAGACAGGGGTGATGGCTACACCTTC. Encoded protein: CAWSRDRGDGYTF.

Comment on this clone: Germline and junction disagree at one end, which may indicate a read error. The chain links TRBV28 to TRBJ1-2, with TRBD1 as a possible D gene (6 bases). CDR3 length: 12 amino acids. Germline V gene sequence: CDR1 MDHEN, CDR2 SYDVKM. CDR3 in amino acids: CSSSNRDYGYTF. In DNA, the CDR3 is TGCAGTTCTTCGAACAGGGACTATGGCTACACCTTC.

CDR3 DNA: TGTGCCAGCAGGCCACAGGGGAAAGAGACCCAGTACTTC. Encoded protein: CASRPQGKETQYF. V usage is TRBV12-3 or TRBV12-4 and J usage is TRBJ2-5, with 7 nucleotides matching TRBD1. Unmatched junction bases numbered 4, after V lost 6 bases and J lost 3 bases. The CDR3 spans 13 residues.

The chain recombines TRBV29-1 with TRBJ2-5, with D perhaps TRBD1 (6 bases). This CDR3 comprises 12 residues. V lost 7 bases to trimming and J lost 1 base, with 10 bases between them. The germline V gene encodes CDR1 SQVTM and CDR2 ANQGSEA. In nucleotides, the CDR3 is TGCAGCGCCAACAGGGTCCAAGAGACCCAGTACTTC. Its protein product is CSANRVQETQYF.

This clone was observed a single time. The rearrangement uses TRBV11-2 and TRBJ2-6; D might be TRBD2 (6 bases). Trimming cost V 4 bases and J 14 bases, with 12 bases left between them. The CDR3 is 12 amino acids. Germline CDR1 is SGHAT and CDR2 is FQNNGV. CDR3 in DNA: TGTGCCAGCAGCTGGATGGAGGGTTTCCTGACTTTC. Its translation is CASSWMEGFLTF.

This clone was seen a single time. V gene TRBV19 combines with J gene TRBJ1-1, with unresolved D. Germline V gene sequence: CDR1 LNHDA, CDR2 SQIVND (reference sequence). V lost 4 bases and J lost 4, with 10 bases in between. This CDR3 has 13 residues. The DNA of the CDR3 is TGTGCCAGTAGTAAAACCCCCAGCACTGAAGCTTTCTTT. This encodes CASSKTPSTEAFF.

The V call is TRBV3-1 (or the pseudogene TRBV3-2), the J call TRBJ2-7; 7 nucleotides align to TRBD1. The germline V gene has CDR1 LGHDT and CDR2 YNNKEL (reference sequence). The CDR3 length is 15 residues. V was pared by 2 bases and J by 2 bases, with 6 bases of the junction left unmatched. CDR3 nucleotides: TGTGCCAGCAGCCAAACAGGGGTGGGGACCTACGAGCAGTACTTC. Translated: CASSQTGVGTYEQYF.

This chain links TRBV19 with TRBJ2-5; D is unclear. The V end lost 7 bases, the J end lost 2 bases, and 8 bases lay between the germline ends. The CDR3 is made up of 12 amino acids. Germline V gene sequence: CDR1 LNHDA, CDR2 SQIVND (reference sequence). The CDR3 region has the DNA TGTGCCAGTATGAGCGATCAAGAGACCCAGTACTTC. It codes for CASMSDQETQYF.

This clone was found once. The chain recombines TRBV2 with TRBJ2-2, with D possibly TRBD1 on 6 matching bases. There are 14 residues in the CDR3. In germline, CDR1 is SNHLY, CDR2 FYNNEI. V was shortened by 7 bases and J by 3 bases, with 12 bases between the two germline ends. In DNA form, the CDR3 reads TGTGCCAGCAACAGGGACACTTACACCGGGGAGCTGTTTTTT. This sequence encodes CASNRDTYTGELFF.

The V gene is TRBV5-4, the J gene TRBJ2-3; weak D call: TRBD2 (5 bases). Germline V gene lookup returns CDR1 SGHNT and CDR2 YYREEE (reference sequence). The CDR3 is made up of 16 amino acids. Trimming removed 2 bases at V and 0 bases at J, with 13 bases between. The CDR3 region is CASSLRLAQSTDTQYF. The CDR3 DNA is TGTGCCAGCAGCTTAAGGTTAGCGCAAAGCACAGATACGCAGTATTTT. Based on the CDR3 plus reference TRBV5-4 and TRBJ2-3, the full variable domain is ETGVTQSPTHLIKTRGQQVTLRCSSQSGHNTVSWYQQALGQGPQFIFQYYREEENGRGNFPPRFSGLQFPNYSSELNVNALELDDSALYLCASSLRLAQSTDTQYFGPGTRLTVL.

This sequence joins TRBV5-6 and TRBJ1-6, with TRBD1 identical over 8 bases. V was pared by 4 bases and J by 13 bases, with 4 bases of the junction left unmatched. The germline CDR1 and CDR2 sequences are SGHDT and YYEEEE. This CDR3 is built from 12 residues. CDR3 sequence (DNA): TGTGCCAGCAGCGGACAGGGCCCGCCCCTCCACTTT. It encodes CASSGQGPPLHF.

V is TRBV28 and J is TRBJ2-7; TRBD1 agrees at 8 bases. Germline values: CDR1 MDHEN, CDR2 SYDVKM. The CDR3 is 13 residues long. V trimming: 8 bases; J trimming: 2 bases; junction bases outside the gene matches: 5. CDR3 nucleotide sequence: TGTGCCAGCCGATGGACAGGGACCTACGAGCAGTACTTC. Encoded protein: CASRWTGTYEQYF.

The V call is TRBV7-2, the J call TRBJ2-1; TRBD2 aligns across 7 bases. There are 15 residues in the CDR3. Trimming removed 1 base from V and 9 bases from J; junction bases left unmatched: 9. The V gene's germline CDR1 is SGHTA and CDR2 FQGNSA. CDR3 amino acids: CASSLVGGGGGEQFF. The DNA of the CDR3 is TGTGCCAGCAGCTTAGTTGGTGGCGGGGGAGGTGAGCAGTTCTTC.

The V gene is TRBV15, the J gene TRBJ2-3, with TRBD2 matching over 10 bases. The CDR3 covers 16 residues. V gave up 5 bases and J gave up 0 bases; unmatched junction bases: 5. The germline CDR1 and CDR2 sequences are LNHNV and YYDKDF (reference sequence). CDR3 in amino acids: CATSAPSGGSTDTQYF. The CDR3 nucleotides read TGTGCCACCAGCGCTCCTAGCGGGGGTAGCACAGATACGCAGTATTTT.

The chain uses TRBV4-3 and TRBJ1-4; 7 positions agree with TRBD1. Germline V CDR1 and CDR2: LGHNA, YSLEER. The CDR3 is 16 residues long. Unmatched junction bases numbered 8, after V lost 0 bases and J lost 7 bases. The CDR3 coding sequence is TGCGCCAGCAGCCAAGATACGAGGGGGCTAACTGAAAAACTGTTTTTT. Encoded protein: CASSQDTRGLTEKLFF.

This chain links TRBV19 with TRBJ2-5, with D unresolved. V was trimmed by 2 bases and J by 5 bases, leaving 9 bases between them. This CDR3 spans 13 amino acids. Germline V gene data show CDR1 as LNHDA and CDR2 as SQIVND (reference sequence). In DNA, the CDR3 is TGTGCCAGTAGTATATCCGGGTACGAGACCCAGTACTTC. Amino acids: CASSISGYETQYF.

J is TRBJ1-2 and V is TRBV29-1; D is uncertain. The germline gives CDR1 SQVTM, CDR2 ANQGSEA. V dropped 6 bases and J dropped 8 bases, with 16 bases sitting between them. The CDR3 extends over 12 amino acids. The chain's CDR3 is CSVVHNTVGYTF. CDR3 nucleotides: TGCAGCGTCGTACATAACACAGTCGGCTACACCTTC.